This T cell receptor (beta chain) was profiled in a study of CD8+ T cells in alopecia areata. V gave up 1 base and J gave up 5 bases, with 12 bases separating them. The CDR3 contains 14 residues. From germline, CDR1 is MGHRA and CDR2 YSYEKL. RNA extraction was followed by reverse transcription into cDNA, which acted as the sequencing template. The protocol was immunoSEQ multiplex PCR, while the TCRdb copy is restricted to in-frame clones and leaves out a portion. This sample carries about 140,000 clones, approximately 60% of them seen once, and the ten largest clones take about 38%. This clonotype was obtained from a human donor in good health. Sequenced input: CD8+ T cells sorted from blood. V and J are TRBV4-1 and TRBJ2-7; D unresolved. CDR3 DNA sequence: TGCGCCAGCAGCCAAGTACCCCGTTCGGACGAGCAGTACTTC. Translation gives CASSQVPRSDEQYF.